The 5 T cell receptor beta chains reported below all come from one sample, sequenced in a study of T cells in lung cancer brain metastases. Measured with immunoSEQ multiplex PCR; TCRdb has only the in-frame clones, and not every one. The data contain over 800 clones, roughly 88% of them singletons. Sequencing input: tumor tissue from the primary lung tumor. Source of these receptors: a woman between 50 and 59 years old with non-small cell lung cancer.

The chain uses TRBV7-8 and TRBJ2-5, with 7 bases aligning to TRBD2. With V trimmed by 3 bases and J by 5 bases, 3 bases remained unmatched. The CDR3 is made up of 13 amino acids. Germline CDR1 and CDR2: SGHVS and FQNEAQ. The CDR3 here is CASSLGGWETQYF. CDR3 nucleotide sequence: TGTGCCAGCAGCTTGGGGGGGTGGGAGACCCAGTACTTC.

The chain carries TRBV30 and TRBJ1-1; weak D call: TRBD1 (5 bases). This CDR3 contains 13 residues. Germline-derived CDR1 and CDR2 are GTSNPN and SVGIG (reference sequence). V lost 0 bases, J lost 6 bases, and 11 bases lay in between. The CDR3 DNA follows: TGTGCCTGGAGTGTGGGAGGGGAGGCTGAAGCTTTCTTT. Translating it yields CAWSVGGEAEAFF.

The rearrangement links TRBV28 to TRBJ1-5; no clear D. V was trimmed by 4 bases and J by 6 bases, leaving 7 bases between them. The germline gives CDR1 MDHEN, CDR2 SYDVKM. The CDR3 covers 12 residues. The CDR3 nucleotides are TGTGCCAGCAGTTACAGCCTTCAGCCCCAGCATTTT. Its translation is CASSYSLQPQHF.

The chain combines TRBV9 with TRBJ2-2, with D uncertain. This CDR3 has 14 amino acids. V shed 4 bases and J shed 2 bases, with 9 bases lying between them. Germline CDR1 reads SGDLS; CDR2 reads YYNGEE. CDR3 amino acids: CASSRLFNTGELFF. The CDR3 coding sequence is TGTGCCAGCAGCCGACTCTTCAACACCGGGGAGCTGTTTTTT. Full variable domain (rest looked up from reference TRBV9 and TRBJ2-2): DSGVTQTPKHLITATGQRVTLRCSPRSGDLSVYWYQQSLDQGLQFLIQYYNGEERAKGNILERFSAQQFPDLHSELNLSSLELGDSALYFCASSRLFNTGELFFGEGSRLTVL.

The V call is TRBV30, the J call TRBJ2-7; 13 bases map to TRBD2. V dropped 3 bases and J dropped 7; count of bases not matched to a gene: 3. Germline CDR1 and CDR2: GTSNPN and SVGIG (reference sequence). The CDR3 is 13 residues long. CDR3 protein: CAWRLAGGREQYF. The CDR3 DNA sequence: TGTGCCTGGAGACTAGCGGGAGGGCGGGAGCAGTACTTC.